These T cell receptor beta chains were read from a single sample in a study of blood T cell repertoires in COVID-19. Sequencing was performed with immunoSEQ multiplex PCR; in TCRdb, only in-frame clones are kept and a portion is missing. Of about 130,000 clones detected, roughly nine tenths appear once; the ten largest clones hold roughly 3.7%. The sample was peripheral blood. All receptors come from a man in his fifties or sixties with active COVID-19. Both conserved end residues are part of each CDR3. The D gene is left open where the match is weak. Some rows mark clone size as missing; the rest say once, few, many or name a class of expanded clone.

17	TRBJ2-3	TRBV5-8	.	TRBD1	TGTGCCAGCAGCGACCACAGGGGCGCGTTAGGCACAGATACGCAGTATTTT	CASSDHRGALGTDTQYF
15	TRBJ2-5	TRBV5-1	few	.	TGCGCCAGCAGCTTGGGGGCGACTGGGGCAGAGACCCAGTACTTC	CASSLGATGAETQYF
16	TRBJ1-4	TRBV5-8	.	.	TGTGCCAGCAGCACAGGAGGACAGCACCTTAATGAAAAACTGTTTTTT	CASSTGGQHLNEKLFF
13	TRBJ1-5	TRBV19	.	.	TGTGCCAGTAGTAGAGTAATCGATCAGCCCCAGCATTTT	CASSRVIDQPQHF
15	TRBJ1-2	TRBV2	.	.	TGTGCCAGCATAAGGAGAGGGCTCTCTAACTATGGCTACACCTTC	CASIRRGLSNYGYTF
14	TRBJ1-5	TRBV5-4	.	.	TGTGCCAGCAGCTTGGGCGGCAGCAATCAGCCCCAGCATTTT	CASSLGGSNQPQHF
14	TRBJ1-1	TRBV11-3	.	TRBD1	TGTGCCAGCAGCCGGACAGGGCCGAACACTGAAGCTTTCTTT	CASSRTGPNTEAFF
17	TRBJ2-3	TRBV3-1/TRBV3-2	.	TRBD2	TGTGCCAGCAGCCAAGGACTAGCGGGGGGGATCACAGATACGCAGTATTTT	CASSQGLAGGITDTQYF
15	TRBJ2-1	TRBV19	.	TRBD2	TGTGCCAGTAGCCATGCCGGCGGGAGTTACAATGAGCAGTTCTTC	CASSHAGGSYNEQFF
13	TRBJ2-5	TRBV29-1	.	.	TGCAGCGTCGCACAGGGCCCTCAAGAGACCCAGTACTTC	CSVAQGPQETQYF
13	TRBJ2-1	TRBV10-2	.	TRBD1	TGCGCCAGCTCGACAGGGGCCTCCAATGAGCAGTTCTTC	CASSTGASNEQFF
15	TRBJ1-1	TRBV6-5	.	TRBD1	TGTGCCAGCAGTTACGGGACAGGGATCAACACTGAAGCTTTCTTT	CASSYGTGINTEAFF
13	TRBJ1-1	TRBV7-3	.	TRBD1	TGTGCCAGCAGCCTGAAACAGGGGAAGGAAGCTTTCTTT	CASSLKQGKEAFF
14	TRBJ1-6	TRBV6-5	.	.	TGTGCCAGCAGTTACCGACAGATTAATTCACCCCTCCACTTT	CASSYRQINSPLHF
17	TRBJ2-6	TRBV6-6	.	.	TGTGCCAGCAGTCCCCTATTCGTGGTGAGTGGGGCCAACGTCCTGACTTTC	CASSPLFVVSGANVLTF
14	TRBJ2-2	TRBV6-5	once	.	TGTGCCAGCAGTATCACCCCACTACTGGGGGAGCTGTTTTTT	CASSITPLLGELFF
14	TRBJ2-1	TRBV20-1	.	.	TGCAGTGCTAGTGGCCAGCTGCCCCAGCGGGAGCAGTTCTTC	CSASGQLPQREQFF
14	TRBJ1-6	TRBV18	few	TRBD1	TGTGCCAGCTCACTAGGACAGGGTAATTCACCCCTCCACTTT	CASSLGQGNSPLHF
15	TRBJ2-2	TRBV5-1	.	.	TGCGCCAGCGGGTCCTCTAGAGCGAACACCGGGGAGCTGTTTTTT	CASGSSRANTGELFF
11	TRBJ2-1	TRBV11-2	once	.	TGTGCCAGCGCCACCGGACTTGAGCAGTTCTTC	CASATGLEQFF
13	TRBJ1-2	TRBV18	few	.	TGTGCCAGCTCACCAGCATATGCTAATGGCTACACCTTC	CASSPAYANGYTF
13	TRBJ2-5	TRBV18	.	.	TGTGCCAGCTCCAGGGCAGGGTCAGAGACCCAGTACTTC	CASSRAGSETQYF
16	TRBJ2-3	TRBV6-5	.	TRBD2	TGTGCCAGCAGTTACGGGGGACTAGCCGGCACAGATACGCAGTATTTT	CASSYGGLAGTDTQYF
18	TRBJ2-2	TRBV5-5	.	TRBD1	TGTGCCAGCAGCTTGGCTACGAGGACAGGGGGCAGCACCGGGGAGCTGTTTTTT	CASSLATRTGGSTGELFF
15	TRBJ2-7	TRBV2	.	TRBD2	TGTGCCAGCAGATCCCTAGCGGGAGGCTCCTACGAGCAGTACTTC	CASRSLAGGSYEQYF
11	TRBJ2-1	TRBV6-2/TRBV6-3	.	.	TGTGCCAGCGGCCAGCCCCATGAGCAGTTCTTC	CASGQPHEQFF
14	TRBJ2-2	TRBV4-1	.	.	TGCGCCAGCAGCTCACAGGGTAAAGCCGGGGAGCTGTTTTTT	CASSSQGKAGELFF
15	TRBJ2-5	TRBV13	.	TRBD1	TGTGCCAGCAGCCTCGCTATGGGACAGGGAGAGACCCAGTACTTC	CASSLAMGQGETQYF
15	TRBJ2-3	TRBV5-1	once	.	TGCGCCAGCAGCTCACGAACTAGCCACACAGATACGCAGTATTTT	CASSSRTSHTDTQYF
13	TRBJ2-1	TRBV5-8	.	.	TGTGCCAGCTCCTTAACAGGGTTCAATGAGCAGTTCTTC	CASSLTGFNEQFF
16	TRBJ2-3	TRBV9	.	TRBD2	TGTGCCAGCAGCGTAGAACTAGCGGGAGGCACAGATACGCAGTATTTT	CASSVELAGGTDTQYF
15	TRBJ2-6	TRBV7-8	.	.	TGTGCCAGCAGCCGCGGGGTCTCTGGGGCCAACGTCCTGACTTTC	CASSRGVSGANVLTF
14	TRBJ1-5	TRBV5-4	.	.	TGTGCCAGCAGCAACCAGGGAAGCAATCAGCCCCAGCATTTT	CASSNQGSNQPQHF
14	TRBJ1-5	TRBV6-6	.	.	TGTGCCAGCAGACCCCAAGGGGGCAATCAGCCCCAGCATTTT	CASRPQGGNQPQHF
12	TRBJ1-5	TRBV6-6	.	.	TGTGCCACTCACAGGGAAGGTCAGCCCCAGCATTTT	CATHREGQPQHF
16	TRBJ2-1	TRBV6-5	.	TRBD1	TGTGCCAGCAGTTACCAGGACAGGATCCCCTACAATGAGCAGTTCTTC	CASSYQDRIPYNEQFF
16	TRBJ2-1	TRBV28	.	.	TGTGCCAGCAGTTTAGGAAGGGGACAACAAAACAATGAGCAGTTCTTC	CASSLGRGQQNNEQFF
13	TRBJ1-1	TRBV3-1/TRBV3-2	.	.	TGTGCCAGCAGCCCCCCCGGCCTCAGGGTAGCTTTCTTT	CASSPPGLRVAFF
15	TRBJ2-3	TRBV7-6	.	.	TGTGCCAGCAGCCGAGTCCCCGAGCCCACAGATACGCAGTATTTT	CASSRVPEPTDTQYF
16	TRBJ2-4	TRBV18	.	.	TGTGCCAGCTCACCACCGGTGGACGGGAAGGAAAACATTCAGTACTTC	CASSPPVDGKENIQYF
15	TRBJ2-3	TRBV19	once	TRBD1	TGTGCCAGTAGTATTCGGACAGGGTTTGTCGATACGCAGTATTTT	CASSIRTGFVDTQYF
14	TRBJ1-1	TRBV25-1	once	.	TGTGCCAGCAGTGAAAACGGGGGGGTAGCTGAAGCTTTCTTT	CASSENGGVAEAFF
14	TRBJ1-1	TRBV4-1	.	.	TGCGCCAGCAGCCAAGATACATCGAACACTGAAGCTTTCTTT	CASSQDTSNTEAFF
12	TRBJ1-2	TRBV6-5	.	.	TGTGCCAGCGGAGGAGAGAACTATGGCTACACCTTC	CASGGENYGYTF
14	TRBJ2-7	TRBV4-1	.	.	TGCGCCAGCAGCAAAAGGACAGAAAGCTACGAGCAGTACTTC	CASSKRTESYEQYF
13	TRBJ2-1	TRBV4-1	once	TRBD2	TGCGCCAGCCGGCGGGAGGGGAGAAATGAGCAGTTCTTC	CASRREGRNEQFF
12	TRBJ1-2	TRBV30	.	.	TGTGCCTGGAGCCCAGGGGCCCATGGCTACACCTTC	CAWSPGAHGYTF
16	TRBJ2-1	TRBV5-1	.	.	TGCGCCAGCAGCTTGGCCTTGGCGGCAGCCTACAATGAGCAGTTCTTC	CASSLALAAAYNEQFF
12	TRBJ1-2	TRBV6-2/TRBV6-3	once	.	TGTGCCAGCAGTTACTCGGCAGGAGGCTACACCTTC	CASSYSAGGYTF
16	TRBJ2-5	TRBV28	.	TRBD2	TGTGCCAGCAGTCCGACTAGCGGGAGCTCGTTGGAGACCCAGTACTTC	CASSPTSGSSLETQYF
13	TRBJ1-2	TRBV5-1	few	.	TGCGCCAGCAGCCTCACAGGGTTAGATGGCTACACCTTC	CASSLTGLDGYTF
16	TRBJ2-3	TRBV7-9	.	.	TGTGCCAGCAGACATAGTGCCAGGTCATTCACAGATACGCAGTATTTT	CASRHSARSFTDTQYF
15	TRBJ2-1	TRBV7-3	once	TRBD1	TGTGCCAGCAGCTTGACAGGGGGATCCTACAATGAGCAGTTCTTC	CASSLTGGSYNEQFF
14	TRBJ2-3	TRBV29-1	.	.	TGCAGCGCTAGAATGGGGCAGGGCCTTGATACGCAGTATTTT	CSARMGQGLDTQYF
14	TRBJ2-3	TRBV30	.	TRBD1	TGTGCCTGGAGTGGACAGGGGGGTATAGATACGCAGTATTTT	CAWSGQGGIDTQYF
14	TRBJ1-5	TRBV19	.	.	TGTGCCAGTAGCTCGACAGCTTACAATCAGCCCCAGCATTTT	CASSSTAYNQPQHF
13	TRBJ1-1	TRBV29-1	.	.	TGCAGCGTTGAAACAGCTATGAACACTGAAGCTTTCTTT	CSVETAMNTEAFF
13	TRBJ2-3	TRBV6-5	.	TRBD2	TGTGCCAGTAGCGGGAGTGGCACAGATACGCAGTATTTT	CASSGSGTDTQYF
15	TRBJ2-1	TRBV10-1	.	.	TGCGCCAGCAACATCAAGGCAGGGGTAAGGGGTGAGCAGTTCTTC	CASNIKAGVRGEQFF
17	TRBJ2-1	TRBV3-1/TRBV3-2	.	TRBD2	TGTGCCAGCAGCCAAGGACTAGCGGGGGGCTCCTACAATGAGCAGTTCTTC	CASSQGLAGGSYNEQFF